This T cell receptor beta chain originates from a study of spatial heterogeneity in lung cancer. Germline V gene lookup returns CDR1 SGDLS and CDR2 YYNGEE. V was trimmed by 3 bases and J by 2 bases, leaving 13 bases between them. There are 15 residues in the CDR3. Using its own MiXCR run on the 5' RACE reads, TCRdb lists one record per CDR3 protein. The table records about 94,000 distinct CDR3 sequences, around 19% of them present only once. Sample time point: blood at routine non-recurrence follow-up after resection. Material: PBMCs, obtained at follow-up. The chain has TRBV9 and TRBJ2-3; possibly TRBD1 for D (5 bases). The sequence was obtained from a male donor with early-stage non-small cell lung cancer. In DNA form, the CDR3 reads TGTGCCAGCAGCGATGACAGCCCGGTCACAGATACGCAGTATTTT. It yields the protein CASSDDSPVTDTQYF.